This is a list of T cell receptor beta chains from one sample in a study of metastatic and nonmetastatic thyroid tumors. TCRdb reprocessed the PCR reads via MiXCR. The sample carries roughly 30,000 clones, around a quarter recorded once. The material sequenced was blood. The receptors originated from a female donor with papillary thyroid cancer or a benign thyroid nodule (not recorded which). Some clones in this sample may be carry-over from other donors' samples. CDR3s include the opening cysteine and the closing phenylalanine or tryptophan.

TRBJ2-1 TRBV6-1 CASSEESGGPNEQFF
TRBJ1-2 TRBV25-1 CASSDNRGRSYVYTF
TRBJ2-7 TRBV7-2 CASSLGGGIYEQYF
TRBJ2-5 TRBV30 CAWGGLASQEAQYF
TRBJ2-2 TRBV19 CASSPPGSPRELFF
TRBJ1-2 TRBV16 CASSQSTGTQNGYTF
TRBJ2-7 TRBV5-1 CASSLVPSGTVQEQYF
TRBJ2-7 TRBV12-3/TRBV12-4 CASSSSGQGAAREQYF
TRBJ1-1 TRBV5-4 CASSPGQMNTEAFF
TRBJ1-2 TRBV6-2/TRBV6-3 CASSYLAAANYGYTF
TRBJ2-1 TRBV28 CASMGKRAPTNEQFF
TRBJ1-1 TRBV25-1 CASKEARGYTEAFF
TRBJ2-3 TRBV4-2 CASSPVGEGPDTQYF
TRBJ1-2 TRBV3-1 CASSQDIGQGGYGYTF
TRBJ1-4 TRBV7-8 CASSLAFRDRMSTNEKLFF
TRBJ2-1 TRBV7-9 CASSLGSGHSNEQFF
TRBJ1-2 TRBV30 CAWRAPGQPRGNYGYTF
TRBJ1-1 TRBV5-1 CASSSVRVNTEAFF
TRBJ2-1 TRBV20-1 CSAVAGALDEQFF
TRBJ2-2 TRBV24-1 CATRGTSGQTGELFF
TRBJ1-2 TRBV28 CASRPEPVVVAGGYTF
TRBJ2-5 TRBV19 CASSMRMTSGRRGETQYF
TRBJ2-7 TRBV28 CASSWTSSYEQYF
TRBJ2-1 TRBV3-1 CASSQDQRAGEQFF
TRBJ2-1 TRBV20-1 CSFLWGNEQFF
TRBJ2-1 TRBV27 CASSFWPPVSANEQFF
TRBJ2-7 TRBV5-1 CASSLSSSYEQYF
TRBJ1-2 TRBV27 CASRLGGGYGYTF
TRBJ1-1 TRBV6-1 CASKTDRGRGRTEAFF
TRBJ1-2 TRBV24-1 CAGPGGRGSKGYTF
TRBJ2-5 TRBV29-1 CSVQGRAETQYF
TRBJ1-2 TRBV6-2/TRBV6-3 CASSLVVTGGEGYTF